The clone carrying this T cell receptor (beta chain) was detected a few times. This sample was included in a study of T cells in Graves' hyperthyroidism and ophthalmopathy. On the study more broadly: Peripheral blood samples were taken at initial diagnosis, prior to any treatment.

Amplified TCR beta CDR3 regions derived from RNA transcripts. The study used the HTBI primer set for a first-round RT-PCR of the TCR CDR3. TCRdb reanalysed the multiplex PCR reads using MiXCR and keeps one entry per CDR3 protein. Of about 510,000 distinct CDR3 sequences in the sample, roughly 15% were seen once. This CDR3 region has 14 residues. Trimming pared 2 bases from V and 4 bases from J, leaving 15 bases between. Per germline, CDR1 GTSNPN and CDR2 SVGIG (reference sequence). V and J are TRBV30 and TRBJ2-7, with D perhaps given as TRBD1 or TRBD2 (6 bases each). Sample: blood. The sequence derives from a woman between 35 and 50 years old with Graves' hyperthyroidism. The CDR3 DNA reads TGTGCCTGGAGTCGAGGGGGGTTAGGGTACGAGCAGTACTTC. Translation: CAWSRGGLGYEQYF.